The 7 T cell receptor beta chains reported below all come from one sample, sequenced in a study of Graves' ophthalmopathy and Graves' hyperthyroidism. Transcripts of RNA were the source for amplifying TCR beta CDR3 regions. RT-PCR in the first round used HTBI primers; a second-round multiplex PCR followed. In TCRdb, the multiplex PCR reads were re-called with MiXCR into one record per CDR3 protein. Of 900,000 to 1,200,000 distinct CDR3 sequences listed, less than 45% were seen once; the top ten hold approximately 10%. The sequencing input was peripheral blood or thyroid tissue (not recorded which). The origin of the receptors is an adult man with Graves' hyperthyroidism.

This clonotype was found a few times. The chain recombines TRBV4-3 with TRBJ2-7, with 10 bases matching TRBD2. Germline values: CDR1 LGHNA, CDR2 YSLEER. V lost 1 base, J lost 0 bases, and 6 bases stayed unmatched. The CDR3 sequence is 17 residues long. CDR3 sequence: CASSQVLAGVSSYEQYF. The CDR3, as DNA: TGCGCCAGCAGCCAAGTCCTAGCGGGAGTAAGCTCCTACGAGCAGTACTTC.

The sample holds a few counts of this clonotype. The chain recombines TRBV6-6 with TRBJ2-7; D perhaps matches TRBD1 (6 bases). From germline, CDR1 is MNHNY and CDR2 SVGAGI (reference sequence). This CDR3 is 11 amino acids long. V lost 6 bases and J lost 7, with 10 bases in between. The CDR3 region is CASSTGWEQYF. The CDR3 DNA reads as TGTGCCAGCAGCACAGGGTGGGAGCAGTACTTC.

This clonotype was picked up one time. The gene calls are TRBV15 and TRBJ1-1; 10 bases line up with TRBD1. The CDR3 has 17 amino acids. Germline CDR1 and CDR2: LNHNV and YYDKDF (reference sequence). J gave up 0 bases and V 0 bases, and 4 bases lay outside the gene matches. The CDR3 region is CATSRDGDRGMNTEAFF. The CDR3 coding sequence is TGTGCCACCAGCAGAGATGGGGACAGGGGCATGAACACTGAAGCTTTCTTT.

CDR3 DNA sequence: TGTGCCAGCAGTGAAAACGGACAGAGGAATTCACCCCTCCACTTT. This codes for CASSENGQRNSPLHF. The rearrangement joins TRBV2 to TRBJ1-6; D might be TRBD1 (6 bases). V shed 2 bases and J shed 7 bases, with 12 bases lying between them. Germline CDR1 is SNHLY and CDR2 is FYNNEI. The CDR3 consists of 15 residues.

This chain uses TRBV20-1 with TRBJ2-5; the match to TRBD2 covers 9 bases. Looked up from germline, CDR1 is DFQATT and CDR2 is SNEGSKA (reference sequence). The CDR3 spans 20 residues. With V trimmed by 0 bases and J by 2 bases, 19 bases remained unmatched. The CDR3 bases are TGCAGTGCTAGAGATCTCAGTAGCGGGGGAACTTTAATGGAGCAAGAGACCCAGTACTTC. Translation gives CSARDLSSGGTLMEQETQYF.

This clonotype was found many times. This chain links TRBV5-1 with TRBJ1-2; D is ambiguous. Trimming pared 0 bases from V and 8 bases from J, leaving 11 bases between. Germline V gives CDR1 SGHRS, CDR2 YFSETQ. This CDR3 has 13 amino acids. The CDR3 spells CASSLVALEGYTF. The CDR3 DNA sequence: TGCGCCAGCAGCTTGGTGGCCCTCGAGGGCTACACCTTC. Variable domain in full (rest from reference TRBV5-1 and TRBJ1-2): KAGVTQTPRYLIKTRGQQVTLSCSPISGHRSVSWYQQTPGQGLQFLFEYFSETQRNKGNFPGRFSGRQFSNSRSEMNVSTLELGDSALYLCASSLVALEGYTFGSGTRLTVV.

A note on this clonotype: A much bigger clone sits one base away, suggesting this may be a read error. The chain couples TRBV7-3 to TRBJ2-5; D tentatively fits TRBD1 or TRBD2 (5 bases each). There are 15 residues in the CDR3. Germline V lookup: CDR1 SGHTA, CDR2 FQGTGA. The ends were cut back, 5 bases at V and 7 bases at J, with 20 bases in the middle. CDR3 region: CASSLGQGRGATQYF. The CDR3 DNA sequence: TGTGCCAGCAGCCTGGGGCAGGGAAGGGGAGCGACCCAGTACTTC.